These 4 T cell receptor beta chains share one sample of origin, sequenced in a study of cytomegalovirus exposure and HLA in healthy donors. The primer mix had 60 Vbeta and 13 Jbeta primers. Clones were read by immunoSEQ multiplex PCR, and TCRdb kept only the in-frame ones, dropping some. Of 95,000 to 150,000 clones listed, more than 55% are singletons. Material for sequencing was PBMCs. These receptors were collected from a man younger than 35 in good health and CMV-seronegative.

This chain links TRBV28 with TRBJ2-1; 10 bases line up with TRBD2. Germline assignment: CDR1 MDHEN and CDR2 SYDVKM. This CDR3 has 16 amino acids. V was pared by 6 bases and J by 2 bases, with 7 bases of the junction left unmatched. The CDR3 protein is CASRTKAGGTYNEQFF. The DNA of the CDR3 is TGTGCCAGCAGGACCAAAGCGGGAGGGACCTACAATGAGCAGTTCTTC.

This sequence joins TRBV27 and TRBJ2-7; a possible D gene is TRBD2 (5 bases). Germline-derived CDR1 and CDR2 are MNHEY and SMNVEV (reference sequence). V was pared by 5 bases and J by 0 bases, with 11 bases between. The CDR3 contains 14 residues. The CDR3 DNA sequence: TGTGCCAGCAGTCGGGGAATACCCTCCTACGAGCAGTACTTC. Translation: CASSRGIPSYEQYF.

The CDR3 spells CASSPLAGSGQETQYF. The CDR3 nucleotides read TGTGCCAGCTCACCACTAGCGGGGTCAGGCCAAGAGACCCAGTACTTC. V gene TRBV18 combines with J gene TRBJ2-5; TRBD2 matches 8 bases. In germline, CDR1 is KGHSH, CDR2 LQKENI. The J segment lost 1 base and the V segment lost 1 base, leaving 5 bases of the junction unmatched. The CDR3 consists of 16 residues.

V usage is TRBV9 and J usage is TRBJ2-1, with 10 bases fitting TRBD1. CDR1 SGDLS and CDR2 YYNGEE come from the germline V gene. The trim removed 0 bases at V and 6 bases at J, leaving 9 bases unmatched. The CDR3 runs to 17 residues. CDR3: CASSVEIDRGRPNEQFF. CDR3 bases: TGTGCCAGCAGCGTAGAGATAGACAGGGGGCGGCCCAATGAGCAGTTCTTC. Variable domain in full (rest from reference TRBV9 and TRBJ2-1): DSGVTQTPKHLITATGQRVTLRCSPRSGDLSVYWYQQSLDQGLQFLIQYYNGEERAKGNILERFSAQQFPDLHSELNLSSLELGDSALYFCASSVEIDRGRPNEQFFGPGTRLTVL.